The rows below give T cell receptor beta chains drawn from one sample of a study of regulatory T cells in long-lasting Graves disease. TCRdb reanalysed the multiplex PCR reads using MiXCR and keeps one entry per CDR3 protein. The profile shows 320,000 or so distinct CDR3 sequences, more than 15% of them singletons. The sample consisted of peripheral blood mononuclear cells (PBMCs), taken at new diagnosis, from a patient treated with antithyroid drugs. Receptors originate from a female donor with Graves disease. CDR3s include the opening cysteine and the closing phenylalanine or tryptophan. The order of the fields is V gene, D gene, clone size, J gene, CDR3 protein. A D gene is named only where the DNA matches it firmly. Clone size appears in some rows only: once, few, many, or a class for an expanded clone.

TRBV7-2	-	-	TRBJ1-3	CASSLEKGGNTIYF
TRBV6-1	-	many	TRBJ1-1	CAIDGPNTEAFF
TRBV12-3/TRBV12-4	-	many	TRBJ2-3	CANGLSSDTQYF
TRBV2	-	-	TRBJ2-1	CASRRAGNEQFF
TRBV27	-	-	TRBJ1-1	CASSLRRENTEAFF
TRBV12-3/TRBV12-4	TRBD2	many	TRBJ2-7	CASSLTLADRYEQYF
TRBV3-1	-	many	TRBJ2-7	CASSQSLEQYF
TRBV10-3	-	many	TRBJ2-1	CAIRPDSGQAYNEQFF
TRBV10-2	TRBD2	many	TRBJ2-3	CASSSKLAAPGRDTQYF
TRBV27	TRBD1	many	TRBJ2-2	CASTRTGDALPGELFF
TRBV9	TRBD2	-	TRBJ2-1	CASSSRTSGRPSYNEQFF
TRBV7-9	TRBD1	few	TRBJ1-4	CASSPIAGQGTFF
TRBV2	-	-	TRBJ2-3	CASSILRRTDTQYF
TRBV28	TRBD2	many	TRBJ2-3	CASSLAGGGFVTDTQYF
TRBV13	TRBD1	-	TRBJ1-2	CASTSDRGFNGYTF
TRBV5-1	-	many	TRBJ1-1	CASSFTGGTEAFF
TRBV19	-	-	TRBJ2-3	CASGRRLSTDTQYF
TRBV10-3	TRBD1	few	TRBJ2-3	CAISQDRSTDTQYF
TRBV11-3	-	few	TRBJ2-1	CASSWSAGYKYNEQFF
TRBV19	-	many	TRBJ2-7	CASSRDVAYEQYF
TRBV12-3/TRBV12-4	-	many	TRBJ2-7	CASTPGSGPDYEQYF
TRBV28	-	-	TRBJ2-7	CASSEALLEQYF
TRBV20-1	TRBD2	-	TRBJ2-1	CSARDRRLAGHNEQFF
TRBV5-5	TRBD2	-	TRBJ2-2	CASRLELAGDTGELFF
TRBV25-1	-	many	TRBJ2-5	CASSELGDVAETQYF
TRBV5-1	-	few	TRBJ2-2	CASSVDRTLGTGELFF
TRBV24-1	TRBD1	many	TRBJ1-5	CATSDGQGGNQPQHF
TRBV7-9	-	many	TRBJ2-3	CASSFGADTQYF
TRBV6-1	-	few	TRBJ1-5	CASSELGVGSQPQHF
TRBV24-1	TRBD1	many	TRBJ1-2	CATGTGEGYTF
TRBV28	-	many	TRBJ1-2	CASILGRVGTYGYTF
TRBV30	TRBD1	few	TRBJ1-6	CAWSSGQGGTLHF